Listed here is a single T cell receptor (beta chain). The data derive from a study of long-term antiretroviral therapy in people with HIV. Every donor contributed at least one pre-ART and at least two post-ART PBMC samples. It was version v3.0 of the immunoSEQ assay that was run at survey level. The target of sequencing was 40,000-50,000 T-cell genomes per sample. Sequencing was performed with immunoSEQ multiplex PCR; in TCRdb, only in-frame clones are kept and a portion is missing. The data show over 25,000 clones, with 75% to 90% seen just once and 8.3% held by the top ten. The CDR3 totals 14 residues. In germline, CDR1 is SGHVS, CDR2 FQNEAQ. Trimming took 5 bases from V and 6 from J; bases not matched to a gene: 7.

The rearrangement uses TRBV7-8 and TRBJ2-4, with TRBD1 identical over 7 bases. This TCR was recovered from a man aged 45-65 years with HIV. The sequencing used unsorted PBMCs, collected 3.2 years before starting antiretroviral therapy. The CDR3, as DNA: TGTGCCAGCAGCCCCCAGACAGGGCCAAACATTCAGTACTTC. It specifies CASSPQTGPNIQYF.